This T cell receptor beta chain was identified during a study of CD8 T cells in Susac syndrome. With random hexamers, reverse transcription was performed on 0.5 to 1 ug of RNA. Multiplex PCR with immunoSEQ amplified the TCR beta CDR3 across 54 Vbeta and 13 Jbeta. MiXCR, applied by TCRdb to the immunoSEQ multiplex PCR reads, yields one record per CDR3 protein. The table includes 200,000 or so distinct CDR3 sequences, approximately 94% detected once. Sequencing of TCR beta was undertaken in CD8+ and CD4+ T cells derived from blood. Stable or active relapsing-remitting multiple sclerosis, untreated and meeting revised McDonald criteria, defined the controls. Negative isolation was used for CD8+ and CD4+ T cells and FACS enrichment for TEMRA cells. With 0 bases removed from V and 2 bases from J, the gap between germline ends came to 12 bases. CDR3 length: 15 residues. Germline assignment: CDR1 SGHRS and CDR2 YFSETQ.

Sample: CD4+ T cells from PBMCs. This TCR came from a human donor with multiple sclerosis. The V call is TRBV5-1, the J call TRBJ2-7; TRBD1 or TRBD2 may be the D gene (5 bases each). The CDR3 DNA sequence: TGCGCCAGCAGCTTGGCTGGGGGAAGGGCCTACGAGCAGTACTTC. Translating it yields CASSLAGGRAYEQYF.